The next 27 T cell receptor beta chains were all read from a single sample in a study of blood T cell repertoires in COVID-19. Clones were read by immunoSEQ multiplex PCR, and TCRdb kept only the in-frame ones, dropping some. The table shows some 220,000 clones, with approximately 84% occurring only once. The sample was peripheral blood. The receptors were sampled from a man aged 45 to 65 with acute or convalescent COVID-19.

The V call is TRBV29-1, the J call TRBJ1-5; tentatively, D is TRBD1 (6 bases). V was cut by 0 bases and J by 5 bases, with 8 bases left in between. The CDR3 runs to 13 residues. Germline values: CDR1 SQVTM, CDR2 ANQGSEA. The CDR3: CSVEEGGDQPQHF. DNA of the CDR3: TGCAGCGTTGAAGAAGGGGGGGATCAGCCCCAGCATTTT.

V and J are TRBV27 and TRBJ2-3, with TRBD2 matching over 8 bases. The CDR3 covers 16 residues. The V gene's germline CDR1 is MNHEY and CDR2 SMNVEV (reference sequence). The V segment lost 5 bases and the J segment 0 bases; nucleotides outside the gene matches: 7. This chain's CDR3 is CASSAWLAGSTDTQYF. DNA for the CDR3: TGTGCCAGCAGTGCCTGGCTAGCGGGTAGCACAGATACGCAGTATTTT.

Regarding this clone: This sample includes further DNA sequences coding for the same CDR3. V gene TRBV7-9 combines with J gene TRBJ1-3; no clear D gene. This CDR3 is built from 15 residues. V lost 1 base to trimming and J lost 0 bases, with 7 bases between them. Per germline, CDR1 SEHNR and CDR2 FQNEAQ (reference sequence). CDR3 loop: CASSLVSDSGNTIYF. CDR3 bases: TGTGCCAGCAGCTTAGTTTCAGACTCTGGAAACACCATATATTTT.

The chain links TRBV28 to TRBJ1-4; 10 positions agree with TRBD1. The CDR3 consists of 15 residues. Germline CDR1 MDHEN, CDR2 SYDVKM. V trimming: 6 bases; J trimming: 13 bases; junction bases outside the gene matches: 14. The CDR3 sequence is CASRYTGTGAQRLFF. The CDR3 region has the DNA TGTGCCAGCAGATACACCGGGACAGGGGCCCAGAGACTGTTTTTT.

The chain employs TRBV6-5 and TRBJ1-6, with a tentative D call TRBD1 (5 bases). The CDR3 is made up of 15 amino acids. Trimming took off 0 bases at V and 6 bases at J, with 9 bases between the two ends. The germline V gene has CDR1 MNHEY and CDR2 SVGAGI. The CDR3 region has the DNA TGTGCCAGCAGTTACTCGGTCAGGGCTAATTCACCCCTCCACTTT. As protein: CASSYSVRANSPLHF.

This chain joins TRBV5-8 and TRBJ1-5, with D uncertain. Germline loops: CDR1 SGHTS, CDR2 YDEGEE. Trimming left V 0 bases short and J 2 bases short, with 9 bases between. The CDR3 is 15 residues long. The CDR3 bases are TGTGCCAGCAGCTTGGCGGGTTTTGGCAATCAGCCCCAGCATTTT. This sequence encodes CASSLAGFGNQPQHF.

Many counts were recorded for this clone. The CDR3 loop reads CASSQSPRWTGFLDEQYF. CDR3 in DNA: TGTGCCAGCAGCCAAAGCCCCCGGTGGACAGGTTTCCTAGACGAGCAGTACTTC. The chain employs TRBV14 and TRBJ2-7, with 7 bases aligning to TRBD1. The CDR3 length is 18 residues. In germline, CDR1 is SGHDN, CDR2 FVKESK. Trimming took 2 bases from V and 5 from J; bases not matched to a gene: 18.

The chain employs TRBV11-3 and TRBJ2-2; D remains ambiguous. The V end was cut by 6 bases, the J end by 3 bases, with 8 bases between. CDR1 is SGHNT and CDR2 is YENEEA in the germline V gene. The CDR3 spans 13 residues. The CDR3 DNA follows: TGTGCCAGCAGGATACAAGACACCGGGGAGCTGTTTTTT. This codes for CASRIQDTGELFF.

The chain combines TRBV28 with TRBJ2-7, with 7 positions matching TRBD1. The CDR3 loop spans 14 amino acids. Germline V lookup: CDR1 MDHEN, CDR2 SYDVKM. V shed 6 bases and J 3 bases; nucleotides not matched to a gene: 8. The CDR3 DNA is TGTGCCAGCAGGGCACAGGGGCAGTTCTACGAGCAGTACTTC. This gives the protein CASRAQGQFYEQYF.

The chain is built from TRBV19 and TRBJ1-2; perhaps TRBD1 as D (6 bases). The CDR3 is 10 residues long. From germline, CDR1 is LNHDA and CDR2 SQIVND (reference sequence). The CDR3 sequence is CASGDSGYTF. The CDR3 DNA is TGTGCTTCAGGGGATAGTGGCTACACCTTC.

The V gene is TRBV11-3, the J gene TRBJ2-1; 15 bases align to TRBD2. The germline gives CDR1 SGHNT, CDR2 YENEEA. CDR3 length equals 17 residues. Germline trimming cut 4 bases from V and 4 bases from J; bases unmatched to any gene: 5. CDR3 bases: TGTGCCAGCAGCTCGGGACTAGCGGGAGGATTTTACAATGAGCAGTTCTTC. Its protein product is CASSSGLAGGFYNEQFF.

The chain recombines TRBV7-9 with TRBJ1-4, with D possibly TRBD1 on 5 matching bases. The germline V and J ends were trimmed by 5 bases and 2 bases, with 9 bases remaining between them. Germline V CDR1 and CDR2: SEHNR, FQNEAQ (reference sequence). The CDR3 is made up of 14 amino acids. The CDR3 DNA reads as TGTGCCAGCAGCCAGGGCAGCACTAATGAAAAACTGTTTTTT. Protein sequence: CASSQGSTNEKLFF.

This clone was counted a single time. The chain employs TRBV5-6 and TRBJ2-5; TRBD2 aligns across 7 bases. The trim removed 4 bases at V and 2 bases at J, leaving 17 bases unmatched. The CDR3 totals 18 residues. Germline lookup yields CDR1 SGHDT and CDR2 YYEEEE. The CDR3 sequence is CASSRGPGLRHLQETQYF. DNA for the CDR3: TGTGCCAGCAGCAGAGGACCGGGACTAAGGCACTTACAAGAGACCCAGTACTTC.

The rearrangement uses TRBV7-2 and TRBJ1-2; perhaps TRBD1 as D (6 bases). The V end lost 5 bases, the J end lost 5 bases, and 18 bases lay between the germline ends. CDR1 and CDR2 (germline): SGHTA, FQGNSA. The CDR3 has 15 residues. The CDR3 protein is CASSRRTAGGYGYTF. The DNA of the CDR3 is TGTGCCAGCAGCCGTCGGACAGCGGGAGGATATGGCTACACCTTC. Full variable domain (remainder filled in from reference TRBV7-2 and TRBJ1-2): GAGVSQSPSNKVTEKGKDVELRCDPISGHTALYWYRQSLGQGLEFLIYFQGNSAPDKSGLPSDRFSAERTGGSVSTLTIQRTQQEDSAVYLCASSRRTAGGYGYTFGSGTRLTVV.

J is TRBJ1-2 and V is TRBV10-3, with 11 bases fitting TRBD1. CDR3 size: 15 residues. Looked up from germline, CDR1 is ENHRY and CDR2 is SYGVKD. J gave up 0 bases and V 4 bases, and 1 base lay outside the gene matches. The CDR3 loop reads CAISVGQGANYGYTF. In DNA, the CDR3 is TGTGCCATCAGTGTGGGACAGGGGGCTAACTATGGCTACACCTTC.

The rearrangement uses TRBV5-1 and TRBJ2-2; 9 nucleotides match TRBD1. The length of the CDR3 is 15 residues. Germline values: CDR1 SGHRS, CDR2 YFSETQ. Trimming removed 2 bases from V and 7 bases from J; junction bases left unmatched: 6. The DNA of the CDR3 is TGCGCCAGCAGCTTCGCCGGGACAGGGAGCGGGGAGCTGTTTTTT. It translates to CASSFAGTGSGELFF.

This chain uses TRBV2 with TRBJ2-7; a weak D match, TRBD1 (5 bases). The V end was cut by 6 bases, the J end by 5 bases, with 11 bases between. Germline CDR1 reads SNHLY; CDR2 reads FYNNEI. The CDR3 totals 12 residues. The CDR3 sequence is CASRDTSHEQYF. The CDR3 DNA follows: TGTGCCAGCAGGGACACTTCTCACGAGCAGTACTTC.

This clone was recorded only once. V gene TRBV18 combines with J gene TRBJ2-5; possibly TRBD2 for D (6 bases). Germline V CDR1 and CDR2: KGHSH, LQKENI. CDR3 length equals 17 residues. Trimming shortened V by 0 bases and J by 6 bases, and 20 bases separated the two germline ends. Here the CDR3 reads CASSPPLGLGGTQTQYF. CDR3 DNA sequence: TGTGCCAGCTCACCACCTTTAGGACTGGGGGGAACGCAGACCCAGTACTTC.

This clone was counted between two and nine times. This chain joins TRBV7-8 and TRBJ1-1, with D maybe TRBD1 (5 bases). Trimming cost V 1 base and J 6 bases, with 12 bases left between them. CDR1 and CDR2 from the germline V gene are SGHVS and FQNEAQ. The CDR3 sequence is 14 residues long. The CDR3 region is CASSLVQGDAEAFF. The CDR3 region has the DNA TGTGCCAGCAGCTTAGTGCAGGGCGACGCTGAAGCTTTCTTT.

This clone was observed once. Germline and junction disagree at one end, which may indicate a read error. The CDR3 DNA follows: TGTGCCAGCAGCCTAACTCCCGAGGCGATCTATGGCTACACCTTC. Translated, it gives CASSLTPEAIYGYTF. The chain has TRBV7-3 and TRBJ1-2, with no clear D. This CDR3 is built from 15 residues. CDR1 SGHTA and CDR2 FQGTGA come from the germline V gene.

On this clone itself: It is unclear where the CDR3 begins or ends on the DNA, so no DNA is shown, and the CDR3 is as TCRdb lists it. The CDR3: CASSSSRERQETQYF. This chain joins TRBV6-6 and TRBJ2-5; the DNA was not compared with TRBD2, the D call given in the table. The CDR3 contains 15 residues when both ends are counted. Germline-derived CDR1 and CDR2 are MNHNY and SVGAGI (reference sequence).

The chain joins TRBV10-2 to TRBJ1-1, with D perhaps TRBD1 (6 bases). Trimming cost V 1 base and J 1 base, with 19 bases left between them. This CDR3 contains 18 residues. Per germline, CDR1 WSHSY and CDR2 SAAADI. For the CDR3, the DNA is TGCGCCAGCAGTGAGTATTACAGGGAGGGGAACACGAACACTGAAGCTTTCTTT. It yields the protein CASSEYYREGNTNTEAFF.

The chain uses TRBV28 and TRBJ2-7; 9 bases fit TRBD1. The CDR3 sequence is 15 residues long. Germline V gene lookup returns CDR1 MDHEN and CDR2 SYDVKM. Losses at the gene ends were 7 bases for V and 6 bases for J; bases not matched to a gene: 13. The DNA for the CDR3 is TGTGCCAGCATCGCTTCGGGACAGGGTGTCTCCGAGCAGTACTTC. The encoded protein is CASIASGQGVSEQYF.

J is TRBJ1-1 and V is TRBV7-3; weak D call: TRBD1 (6 bases). The V end was cut by 5 bases, the J end by 4 bases, with 17 bases between. Germline V gives CDR1 SGHTA, CDR2 FQGTGA. The CDR3 totals 15 residues. CDR3 coding DNA: TGTGCCAGCAGCCCACTGGGGGCACCCGGCACTGAAGCTTTCTTT. Protein product: CASSPLGAPGTEAFF.

The chain combines TRBV5-4 with TRBJ1-3; the match to TRBD1 covers 7 bases. Germline-derived CDR1 and CDR2 are SGHNT and YYREEE (reference sequence). The length of the CDR3 is 15 residues. Losses at the gene ends were 2 bases for V and 4 bases for J; bases not matched to a gene: 6. In DNA form, the CDR3 reads TGTGCCAGCAGCTTCGGACGGGACAGCGGAAACACCATATATTTT. It encodes CASSFGRDSGNTIYF.

The gene calls are TRBV7-3 and TRBJ1-3, with D hard to call. The length of the CDR3 is 13 residues. Germline loops: CDR1 SGHTA, CDR2 FQGTGA. The V gene lost 5 bases and the J gene lost 2 bases, with 7 bases spanning the gap. CDR3 in amino acids: CASSTEPGNTIYF. For the CDR3, the DNA is TGTGCCAGCAGCACCGAGCCTGGAAACACCATATATTTT. Full variable domain (remainder filled in from reference TRBV7-3 and TRBJ1-3): GAGVSQTPSNKVTEKGKYVELRCDPISGHTALYWYRQSLGQGPEFLIYFQGTGAADDSGLPNDRFFAVRPEGSVSTLKIQRTERGDSAVYLCASSTEPGNTIYFGEGSWLTVV.

The chain has TRBV19 and TRBJ1-6; 10 bases agree with TRBD1. J was trimmed by 9 bases and V by 10 bases; bases with no gene match: 18. The germline gives CDR1 LNHDA, CDR2 SQIVND (reference sequence). This CDR3 is 17 amino acids long. As DNA, the CDR3 is TGTGCCACCCTGGGCGTCGGGACAGGGGCTGGCGGTTCACCCCTCCACTTT. Amino acid sequence: CATLGVGTGAGGSPLHF. Looking up the rest from reference TRBV19 and TRBJ1-6 gives the full variable domain: DGGITQSPKYLFRKEGQNVTLSCEQNLNHDAMYWYRQDPGQGLRLIYYSQIVNDFQKGDIAEGYSVSREKKESFPLTVTSAQKNPTAFYLCATLGVGTGAGGSPLHFGNGTRLTVT.